This passage covers 13 T cell receptor beta chains from one sample sequenced in a study of T cells in Graves' hyperthyroidism and ophthalmopathy. It was RNA transcripts that yielded the amplified TCR beta CDR3 regions. In the first-round RT-PCR of the TCR CDR3, the HTBI primer set was used. TCRdb independently ran MiXCR on the multiplex PCR reads; one entry per CDR3 protein. The sample contains under 350,000 distinct CDR3 sequences, 18% of which appear only once. The sequencing input was blood. The origin of the receptors is a woman aged 50 to 60 with Graves' hyperthyroidism.

The table lists this clonotype with many counts. V usage is TRBV3-1 and J usage is TRBJ2-5; a weak D match, TRBD2 (5 bases). Germline CDR1 and CDR2: LGHDT and YNNKEL (reference sequence). This CDR3 has 13 residues. V was trimmed by 5 bases and J by 5 bases, leaving 12 bases between them. Written as DNA, the CDR3 is TGTGCCAGCAGCAACCGGGGTACGGAGACCCAGTACTTC. Protein sequence: CASSNRGTETQYF.

This clonotype was seen repeatedly, ten times or more. The rearrangement uses TRBV3-1 and TRBJ2-5; TRBD2 matches 10 bases. This CDR3 is 16 amino acids long. V trimming: 1 base; J trimming: 5 bases; junction bases outside the gene matches: 7. Per germline, CDR1 LGHDT and CDR2 YNNKEL (reference sequence). CDR3 amino acids: CASSQGFGTSAETQYF. CDR3 sequence (DNA): TGTGCCAGCAGCCAAGGTTTCGGGACTAGCGCGGAGACCCAGTACTTC.

CDR3 loop: CASSELETQYF. The DNA of the CDR3 is TGTGCCAGCAGTGAACTTGAGACCCAGTACTTC. The chain uses TRBV6-1 and TRBJ2-5; no definite D call. The CDR3 extends over 11 amino acids. V gave up 2 bases and J gave up 5 bases, with 3 bases separating them. Per the germline V gene, CDR1 is MNHNS and CDR2 is SASEGT.

This clonotype occurred many times. The V call is TRBV10-3, the J call TRBJ2-2; TRBD2 matches at 7 bases. Germline trimming cut 7 bases from V and 5 bases from J; bases unmatched to any gene: 19. This CDR3 contains 18 residues. Germline V CDR1 and CDR2: ENHRY, SYGVKD. The CDR3 loop reads CAITAGRRLADRTGELFF. The CDR3 DNA reads TGTGCCATCACGGCGGGACGTCGGCTAGCGGATCGGACCGGGGAGCTGTTTTTT.

The chain carries TRBV12-5 and TRBJ2-7; D remains ambiguous. The length of the CDR3 is 14 residues. V was clipped by 5 bases and J by 4 bases, with 15 bases between them. Germline CDR1 is LGHNT and CDR2 is FRNRAP. The CDR3 DNA is TGTGCTAGTGGTCTCGGTGGCAGTAGATACGAGCAGTACGTC. It is translated as CASGLGGSRYEQYV.

The V call is TRBV12-3 or TRBV12-4, the J call TRBJ1-1; a possible D gene is TRBD1 (5 bases). V lost 2 bases and J lost 4, with 8 bases in between. This CDR3 has 13 residues. The CDR3 loop reads CASSLSGTTEAFF. CDR3 in DNA: TGTGCCAGCAGTTTATCAGGGACCACTGAAGCTTTCTTT.

This clonotype was seen only a few times. V and J are TRBV7-8 and TRBJ1-2; D gene uncertain. Germline CDR1 SGHVS, CDR2 FQNEAQ. V was pared by 1 base and J by 4 bases, with 10 bases between. This CDR3 has 14 amino acids. CDR3 DNA sequence: TGTGCCAGCAGCTTAGAGGCCGGCTCCTATGGCTACACCTTC. Translating it yields CASSLEAGSYGYTF.

This chain connects TRBV28 to TRBJ1-4; 9 positions agree with TRBD1. This CDR3 region has 15 residues. The V gene end was trimmed by 8 bases and the J gene end by 6 bases; junction bases not matched to a gene: 10. Germline CDR1 and CDR2: MDHEN and SYDVKM. DNA for the CDR3: TGTGCCAGCGGCTACGGGACAGGGTCAGATGAAAAACTGTTTTTT. It translates to CASGYGTGSDEKLFF.

This clonotype was counted many times. The chain couples TRBV5-1 to TRBJ2-3, with D unclear. This CDR3 has 14 residues. V lost 0 bases and J 5 bases, leaving 10 bases between the germline ends. Looked up from germline, CDR1 is SGHRS and CDR2 is YFSETQ. CDR3 nucleotides: TGCGCCAGCAGCTTGGGCATTGAAGGAGATACGCAGTATTTT. Its translation is CASSLGIEGDTQYF. The variable domain in full, with the rest retrieved from reference TRBV5-1 and TRBJ2-3, is KAGVTQTPRYLIKTRGQQVTLSCSPISGHRSVSWYQQTPGQGLQFLFEYFSETQRNKGNFPGRFSGRQFSNSRSEMNVSTLELGDSALYLCASSLGIEGDTQYFGPGTRLTVL.

Ten or more counts support this clonotype. V usage is TRBV12-3 or TRBV12-4 and J usage is TRBJ2-1; 9 bases fit TRBD2. The V and J ends lost 6 bases and 6 bases, in that order; junction bases with no gene match: 3. The CDR3 length is 13 residues. CDR3 amino acids: CASRGLAFNEQFF. In DNA form, the CDR3 reads TGTGCCAGCAGGGGACTAGCTTTCAATGAGCAGTTCTTC.

This clonotype was counted at least ten times. The chain carries TRBV2 and TRBJ1-1; no reliable D call. CDR3 size: 14 residues. Germline-derived CDR1 and CDR2 are SNHLY and FYNNEI. Trimming left V 3 bases short and J 0 bases short, with 8 bases between. The CDR3, as DNA: TGTGCCAGCAGTGATTGGGCGGTGAACACTGAAGCTTTCTTT. Amino acid sequence: CASSDWAVNTEAFF. Together with reference TRBV2 and TRBJ1-1, the CDR3 gives the full variable domain: EPEVTQTPSHQVTQMGQEVILRCVPISNHLYFYWYRQILGQKVEFLVSFYNNEISEKSEIFDDQFSVERPDGSNFTLKIRSTKLEDSAMYFCASSDWAVNTEAFFGQGTRLTVV.

There are many counts of this clonotype. The chain recombines TRBV20-1 with TRBJ1-2; D gene uncertain. The CDR3 spans 12 residues. V lost 4 bases and J 3 bases, leaving 9 bases between the germline ends. The germline V gene has CDR1 DFQATT and CDR2 SNEGSKA (reference sequence). CDR3: CSATDGDYGYTF. The CDR3 nucleotides read TGCAGTGCTACGGACGGGGACTATGGCTACACCTTC.

This clonotype has a handful of counts. The chain combines TRBV28 with TRBJ2-7; possibly TRBD2 for D (6 bases). The germline V and J ends were trimmed by 2 bases and 0 bases, with 17 bases remaining between them. The CDR3 has 17 residues. CDR1 is MDHEN, CDR2 SYDVKM, per germline. The CDR3 DNA sequence: TGTGCCAGCAGTTTAGGAGAGGTGGGAGGCAGCTCCTACGAGCAGTACTTC. This encodes CASSLGEVGGSSYEQYF.